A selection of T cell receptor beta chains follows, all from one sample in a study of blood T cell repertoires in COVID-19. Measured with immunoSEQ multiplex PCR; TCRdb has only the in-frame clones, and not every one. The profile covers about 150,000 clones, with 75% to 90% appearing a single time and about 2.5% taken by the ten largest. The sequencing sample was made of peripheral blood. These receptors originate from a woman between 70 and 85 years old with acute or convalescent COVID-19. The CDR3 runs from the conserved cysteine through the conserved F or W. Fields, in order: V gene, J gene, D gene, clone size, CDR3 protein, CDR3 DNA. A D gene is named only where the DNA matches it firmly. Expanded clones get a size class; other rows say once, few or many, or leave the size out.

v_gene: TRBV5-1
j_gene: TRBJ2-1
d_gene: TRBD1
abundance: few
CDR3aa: CATKRQTGREYDEQFF
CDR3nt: TGCGCCACGAAGAGGCAGACAGGGAGAGAATACGATGAGCAGTTCTTC

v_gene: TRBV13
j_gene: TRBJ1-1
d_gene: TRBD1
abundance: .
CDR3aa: CASSPRDRNTEAFF
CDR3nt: TGTGCCAGCAGCCCCCGGGACAGAAACACTGAAGCTTTCTTT

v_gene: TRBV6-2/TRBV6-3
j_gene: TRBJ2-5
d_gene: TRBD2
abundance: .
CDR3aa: CASSPPRGTSGGITHSTQYF
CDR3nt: TGTGCCAGCAGTCCCCCTCGCGGTACTAGCGGGGGGATAACCCATTCGACCCAGTACTTC

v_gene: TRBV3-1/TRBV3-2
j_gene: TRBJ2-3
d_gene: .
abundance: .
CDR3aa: CASSQGRGARSTDTQYF
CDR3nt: TGTGCCAGCAGCCAAGGCCGGGGGGCGAGGAGCACAGATACGCAGTATTTT

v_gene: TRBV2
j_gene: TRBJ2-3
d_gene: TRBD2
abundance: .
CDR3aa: CASSYGLAGSSAQYF
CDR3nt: TGTGCCAGCAGTTACGGACTAGCGGGGAGCAGTGCGCAGTATTTT

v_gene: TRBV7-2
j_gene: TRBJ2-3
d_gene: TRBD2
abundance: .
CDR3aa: CASSIDMVAGSTDTQYF
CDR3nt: TGTGCCAGCAGTATCGATATGGTAGCGGGATCCACAGATACGCAGTATTTT

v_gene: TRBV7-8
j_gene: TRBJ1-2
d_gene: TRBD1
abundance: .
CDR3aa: CASSLVDRNYGYTF
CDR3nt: TGTGCCAGCAGCTTAGTGGACAGGAACTATGGCTACACCTTC

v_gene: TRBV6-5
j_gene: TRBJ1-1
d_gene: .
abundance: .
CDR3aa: CASNVHSSNTEAFF
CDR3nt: TGTGCCAGCAATGTTCACTCGTCGAACACTGAAGCTTTCTTT

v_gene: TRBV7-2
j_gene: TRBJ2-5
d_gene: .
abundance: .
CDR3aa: CASSLRGMGETQYF
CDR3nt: TGTGCCAGCAGCTTAAGGGGTATGGGGGAGACCCAGTACTTC

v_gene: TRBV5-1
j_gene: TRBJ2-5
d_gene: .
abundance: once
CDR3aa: CASSSGQGQETQYF
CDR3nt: TGCGCCAGCAGCTCCGGGCAGGGCCAAGAGACCCAGTACTTC

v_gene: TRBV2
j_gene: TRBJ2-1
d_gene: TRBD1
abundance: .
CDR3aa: CASSPRQGGYNEQFF
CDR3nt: TGTGCCAGCAGTCCCAGACAGGGGGGGTACAATGAGCAGTTCTTC

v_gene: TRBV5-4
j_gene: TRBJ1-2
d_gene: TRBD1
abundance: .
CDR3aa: CASSLGYVRDREVNYGYTF
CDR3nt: TGTGCCAGCAGCTTGGGATATGTAAGGGACAGGGAGGTTAACTATGGCTACACCTTC

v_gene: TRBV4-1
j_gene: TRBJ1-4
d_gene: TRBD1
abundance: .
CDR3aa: CASSFGTGGGEKLFF
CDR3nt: TGCGCCAGCAGCTTTGGGACAGGGGGCGGCGAAAAACTGTTTTTT

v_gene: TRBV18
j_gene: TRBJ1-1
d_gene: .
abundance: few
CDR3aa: CASSPTVNTEAFF
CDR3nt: TGTGCCAGCTCACCCACAGTGAACACTGAAGCTTTCTTT

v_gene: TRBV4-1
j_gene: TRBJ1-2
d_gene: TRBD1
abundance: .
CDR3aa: CASSTRTGADYGYTF
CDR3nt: TGCGCCAGCAGCACCCGGACAGGGGCCGACTATGGCTACACCTTC

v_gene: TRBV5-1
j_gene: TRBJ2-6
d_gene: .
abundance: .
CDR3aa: CAGRTVPSGANVLTF
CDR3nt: TGCGCTGGAAGGACTGTCCCCTCTGGGGCCAACGTCCTGACTTTC

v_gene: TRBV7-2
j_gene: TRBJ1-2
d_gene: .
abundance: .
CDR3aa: CASSLSPGINYGYTF
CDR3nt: TGTGCCAGCAGCTTAAGTCCGGGGATAAACTATGGCTACACCTTC

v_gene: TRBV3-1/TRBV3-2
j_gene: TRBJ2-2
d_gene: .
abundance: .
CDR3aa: CASSGGRGRGELFF
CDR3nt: TGTGCCAGCAGCGGAGGGCGGGGACGCGGGGAGCTGTTTTTT

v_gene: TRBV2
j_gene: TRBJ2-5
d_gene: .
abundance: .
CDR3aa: CACPWEGGETQYF
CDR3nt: TGTGCCTGCCCTTGGGAAGGGGGAGAGACCCAGTACTTC

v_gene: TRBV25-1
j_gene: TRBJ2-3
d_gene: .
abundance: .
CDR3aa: CASSPNRVASMGDTQYF
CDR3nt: TGTGCCAGCAGTCCAAATCGGGTAGCGTCGATGGGAGATACGCAGTATTTT

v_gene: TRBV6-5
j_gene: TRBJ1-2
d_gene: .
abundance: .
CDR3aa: CASSPRRDYGYTF
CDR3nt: TGTGCCAGCAGCCCGAGGAGGGACTATGGCTACACCTTC

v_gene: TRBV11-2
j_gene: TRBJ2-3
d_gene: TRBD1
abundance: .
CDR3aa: CASSSDPGQGETDTQYF
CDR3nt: TGTGCCAGCAGCTCAGATCCGGGACAGGGTGAGACAGATACGCAGTATTTT

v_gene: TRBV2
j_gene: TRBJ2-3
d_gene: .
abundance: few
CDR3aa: CASGGAPTDTQYF
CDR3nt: TGTGCCAGCGGGGGGGCCCCCACAGATACGCAGTATTTT

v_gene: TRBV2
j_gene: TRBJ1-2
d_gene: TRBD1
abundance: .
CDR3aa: CASSGGGDRGLYGYTF
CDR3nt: TGTGCCAGCAGCGGTGGGGGAGACAGGGGGCTCTATGGCTACACCTTC

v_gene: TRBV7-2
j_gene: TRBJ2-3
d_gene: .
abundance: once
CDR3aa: CASSPRTDTQYF
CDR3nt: TGTGCCAGCAGCCCACGGACAGATACGCAGTATTTT

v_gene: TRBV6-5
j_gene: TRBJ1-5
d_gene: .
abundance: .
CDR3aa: CASSPSRVNQPQHF
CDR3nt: TGTGCCAGCAGTCCGAGCAGGGTTAATCAGCCCCAGCATTTT

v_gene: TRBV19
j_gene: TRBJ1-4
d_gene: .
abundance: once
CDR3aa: CAPKRGGPTATNEKLFF
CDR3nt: TGTGCCCCGAAGAGGGGAGGGCCAACAGCAACTAATGAAAAACTGTTTTTT

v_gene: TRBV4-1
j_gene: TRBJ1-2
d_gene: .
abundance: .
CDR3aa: CASSPQTNYRASGYTF
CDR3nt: TGCGCCAGCAGCCCCCAAACCAACTACAGGGCTAGCGGCTACACCTTC